The 21 T cell receptor beta chains in this list originate from one sample, sequenced in a study of CD8+CD57+ T cells in acquired aplastic anemia. The template for TCR beta VDJ and CDR3 sequence profiling was genomic DNA. Each CDR3 protein is one row after TCRdb ran MiXCR on the reads. The data show some 200,000 distinct CDR3 sequences, with almost 35% seen just once and 1% to 1.3% held by the top ten. Sequenced material: sorted CD4+, CD8+, or CD8+CD57+ T cells (not recorded which) from PBMCs. The receptors come from a human donor in good health, serving as a control.

This clonotype was counted at least ten times. The gene calls are TRBV7-3 and TRBJ2-1; D may be TRBD2 (7 bases). CDR1 and CDR2 (germline): SGHTA, FQGTGA. This CDR3 is built from 13 residues. V was trimmed by 0 bases and J by 9 bases, leaving 9 bases between them. CDR3 coding DNA: TGTGCCAGCAGCTTAACAGGGGGGGTTGAGCAGTTCTTC. Translated: CASSLTGGVEQFF.

The rearrangement links TRBV7-6 to TRBJ1-3, with 8 bases that match TRBD1. Germline trimming cut 8 bases from V and 4 bases from J; bases unmatched to any gene: 4. Germline-derived CDR1 and CDR2 are SGHVS and FNYEAQ. The CDR3 runs to 13 residues. CDR3 DNA sequence: TGTGCCAGCGGGCAGGGGGCCGGAAACACCATATATTTT. Residues: CASGQGAGNTIYF. The entire variable domain, with the rest obtained from reference TRBV7-6 and TRBJ1-3, is as follows: GAGVSQSPRYKVTKRGQDVALRCDPISGHVSLYWYRQALGQGPEFLTYFNYEAQQDKSGLPNDRFSAERPEGSISTLTIQRTEQRDSAMYRCASGQGAGNTIYFGEGSWLTVV.

In this sample, this clonotype turned up a few times. The CDR3 region is CASSVNGAYEQYF. CDR3 nucleotide sequence: TGTGCCAGCAGTGTCAATGGGGCCTACGAGCAGTACTTC. This chain links TRBV2 with TRBJ2-7; D remains unclear. There are 13 residues in the CDR3. Germline CDR1 reads SNHLY; CDR2 reads FYNNEI. Trimming cost V 4 bases and J 2 bases, with 9 bases left between them.

This clonotype occurred a few times. J is TRBJ2-2 and V is TRBV19, with 10 bases identical to TRBD2. Trimming removed 9 bases from V and 4 bases from J; junction bases left unmatched: 8. Per the germline V gene, CDR1 is LNHDA and CDR2 is SQIVND (reference sequence). The CDR3 is 15 residues long. CDR3 protein: CASSQLAGTTGELFF. The CDR3 region has the DNA TGTGCCAGCAGTCAACTAGCGGGGACCACCGGGGAGCTGTTTTTT.

This clonotype was seen at least ten times. The chain recombines TRBV2 with TRBJ2-5; 8 bases agree with TRBD2. The ends lost 2 bases at V and 5 bases at J; junction bases unmatched: 7. Germline values: CDR1 SNHLY, CDR2 FYNNEI. The CDR3 spans 15 residues. CDR3: CASSEREGLGETQYF. The CDR3, as DNA: TGTGCCAGCAGTGAACGGGAGGGCCTGGGTGAGACCCAGTACTTC.

This clonotype was recorded many times. The chain links TRBV19 to TRBJ1-6; D not resolved. Trimming removed 6 bases from V and 4 bases from J, with 7 bases in between. Germline V gene lookup returns CDR1 LNHDA and CDR2 SQIVND (reference sequence). There are 13 residues in the CDR3. The CDR3 spells CASSSLYNSPLHF. The CDR3 DNA is TGTGCCAGTAGCAGTTTGTATAATTCACCCCTCCACTTT.

This chain joins TRBV12-3 or TRBV12-4 and TRBJ1-2; the D is unclear. The CDR3 extends over 14 amino acids. V dropped 0 bases and J dropped 7 bases, with 12 bases sitting between them. The DNA of the CDR3 is TGTGCCAGCAGTTTAGCGCTTTTGGAGAGTGGCTACACCTTC. Protein sequence: CASSLALLESGYTF.

Many counts were recorded for this clonotype. Here the CDR3 DNA reads TGTGCCAGTTCTCTAGCCAAAAACATTCAGTACTTC. This translates into CASSLAKNIQYF. The rearrangement joins TRBV2 to TRBJ2-4, with no clear D. Per the germline V gene, CDR1 is SNHLY and CDR2 is FYNNEI. V was pared by 9 bases and J by 0 bases, with 6 bases between. This CDR3 comprises 12 residues.

This clonotype was detected only a few times. The chain links TRBV3-1 to TRBJ2-7; possibly TRBD2 for D (5 bases). This CDR3 contains 16 residues. Germline-derived CDR1 and CDR2 are LGHDT and YNNKEL (reference sequence). With 1 base removed from V and 2 bases from J, the gap between germline ends came to 15 bases. CDR3 sequence: CASSQVLSSPTYEQYF. The CDR3 region has the DNA TGTGCCAGCAGCCAAGTTCTATCTAGCCCGACCTACGAGCAGTACTTC.

This chain links TRBV29-1 with TRBJ1-1; D is perhaps TRBD1 (5 bases). CDR1 is SQVTM and CDR2 is ANQGSEA in the germline V gene. This CDR3 has 13 residues. V shed 4 bases and J shed 4 bases, with 13 bases lying between them. The CDR3 protein is CSVVVGQGTEAFF. For the CDR3, the DNA is TGCAGCGTTGTGGTCGGGCAGGGCACTGAAGCTTTCTTT.

The gene calls are TRBV5-1 and TRBJ2-2, with no clear D. CDR1 SGHRS and CDR2 YFSETQ come from the germline V gene. Deletions cut 2 bases from V and 0 bases from J, with 5 bases between. The CDR3 extends over 14 amino acids. The CDR3 here is CASSFRANTGELFF. CDR3 sequence (DNA): TGCGCCAGCAGCTTTCGTGCGAACACCGGGGAGCTGTTTTTT.

The table lists this clonotype with many counts. V is TRBV7-2 and J is TRBJ1-3, with D possibly TRBD1 on 5 matching bases. The CDR3 totals 15 residues. CDR1 and CDR2 (germline): SGHTA, FQGNSA. V was clipped by 3 bases and J by 2 bases, with 11 bases between them. Here the CDR3 reads CASSFDRGAGNTIYF. The DNA for the CDR3 is TGTGCCAGCAGCTTTGACAGAGGAGCTGGAAACACCATATATTTT.

Ten or more counts support this clonotype. The CDR3 DNA reads TGTGCCAGCAGCCCCAGGACAGGGGGCGGAGAGACCCAGTACTTC. Its translation: CASSPRTGGGETQYF. The chain employs TRBV2 and TRBJ2-5; the match to TRBD1 covers 11 bases. Germline CDR1 is SNHLY and CDR2 is FYNNEI. The CDR3 extends over 15 amino acids. The V gene end was trimmed by 6 bases and the J gene end by 4 bases; junction bases not matched to a gene: 7.

As for this clonotype: Since a much larger clone is just one base distant, this may be a read error. The rearrangement joins TRBV20-1 to TRBJ1-1, with D unclear. In germline, CDR1 is DFQATT, CDR2 SNEGSKA (reference sequence). The CDR3 contains 14 residues. V was shortened by 0 bases and J by 0 bases, with 8 bases between the two germline ends. CDR3 in DNA: TGCAGTGCTAGAGACTGGGTCGTGAACACTGAAGCTTTCTTT. Translated, it gives CSARDWVVNTEAFF.

The rearrangement links TRBV10-3 to TRBJ1-1; no clear D. CDR1 and CDR2 (germline): ENHRY, SYGVKD. This CDR3 is 11 amino acids long. Trimming pared 7 bases from V and 7 bases from J, leaving 10 bases between. The CDR3 bases are TGTGCCATCAACTGGGAACTTGAAGCTTTCTTT. This sequence encodes CAINWELEAFF.

The chain recombines TRBV15 with TRBJ2-7, with D perhaps given as TRBD1 or TRBD2 (5 bases each). V was clipped by 3 bases and J by 5 bases, with 17 bases between them. The CDR3 is 15 amino acids. The germline CDR1 and CDR2 sequences are LNHNV and YYDKDF (reference sequence). The CDR3: CATSSLGEGTHEQYF. CDR3 coding DNA: TGTGCCACCAGCAGCTTAGGGGAAGGGACCCACGAGCAGTACTTC.

The gene calls are TRBV6-1 and TRBJ1-2; D is possibly TRBD1 (5 bases). Germline CDR1 and CDR2: MNHNS and SASEGT. Trimming took off 7 bases at V and 0 bases at J, with 18 bases between the two ends. The CDR3 covers 16 residues. The CDR3 region is CASNGLTGPANYGYTF. The CDR3 DNA sequence: TGTGCCAGCAATGGGCTCACGGGGCCAGCTAACTATGGCTACACCTTC.

The sample holds many counts of this clonotype. The chain couples TRBV20-1 to TRBJ1-1, with 9 bases that match TRBD1. Germline-derived CDR1 and CDR2 are DFQATT and SNEGSKA (reference sequence). CDR3 length equals 17 residues. V shed 0 bases, J shed 0 bases, and the junction held 8 bases outside the gene matches. The CDR3 sequence: CSARDSGGQGMNTEAFF. In nucleotides, the CDR3 is TGCAGTGCTAGAGATTCGGGAGGACAGGGGATGAACACTGAAGCTTTCTTT.

The chain carries TRBV5-4 and TRBJ2-7, with a weak D call TRBD1 (6 bases). Germline CDR1 is SGHNT and CDR2 is YYREEE (reference sequence). Trimming took off 1 base at V and 4 bases at J, with 15 bases between the two ends. This CDR3 region has 15 residues. DNA of the CDR3: TGTGCCAGCAGCTTGTTAATGGACAGCTTATACGAGCAGTACTTC. Translating gives CASSLLMDSLYEQYF.

The chain couples TRBV10-3 to TRBJ2-3; no reliable D call. This CDR3 comprises 13 residues. The germline CDR1 and CDR2 sequences are ENHRY and SYGVKD. Trimming cost V 7 bases and J 2 bases, with 10 bases left between them. This CDR3 is CAINRVPTDTQYF. CDR3 sequence (DNA): TGTGCCATCAATAGGGTTCCCACAGATACGCAGTATTTT.

This clonotype was detected ten times or more. The V and J genes are TRBV12-3 or TRBV12-4 and TRBJ2-7; TRBD2 agrees at 11 bases. J gave up 1 base and V 6 bases, and 8 bases lay outside the gene matches. CDR3 size: 16 residues. CDR3 DNA sequence: TGTGCCAGCAGCCCGTTTAGCGGGGGGGCTTCCTACGAGCAGTACTTC. This codes for CASSPFSGGASYEQYF.